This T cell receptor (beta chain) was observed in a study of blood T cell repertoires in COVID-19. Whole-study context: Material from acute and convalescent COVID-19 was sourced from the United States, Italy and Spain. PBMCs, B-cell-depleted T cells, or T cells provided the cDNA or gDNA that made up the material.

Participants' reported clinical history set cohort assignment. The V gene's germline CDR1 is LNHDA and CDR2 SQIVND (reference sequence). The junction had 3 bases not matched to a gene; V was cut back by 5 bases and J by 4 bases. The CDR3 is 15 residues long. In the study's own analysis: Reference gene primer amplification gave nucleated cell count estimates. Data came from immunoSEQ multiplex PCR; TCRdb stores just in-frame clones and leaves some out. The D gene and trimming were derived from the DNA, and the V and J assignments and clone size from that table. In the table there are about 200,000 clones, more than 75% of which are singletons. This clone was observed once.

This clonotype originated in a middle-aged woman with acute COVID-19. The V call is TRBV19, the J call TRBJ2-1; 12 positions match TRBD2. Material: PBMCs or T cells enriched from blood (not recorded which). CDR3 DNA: TGTGCCAGTAGTGCCGGGACTAGCGGGTACAATGAGCAGTTCTTC. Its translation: CASSAGTSGYNEQFF.